This T cell receptor (beta chain) was sequenced in a study of T cells in Graves' hyperthyroidism and ophthalmopathy. The CDR3 has 15 residues. Germline values: CDR1 SQVTM, CDR2 ANQGSEA. Exclusion of patients followed from uncontrolled infection, other autoimmune disease, pregnancy or lactation. Clinicians diagnosed patients from clinical symptoms, serum thyroxine and TRAb, thyroid ultrasound and orbital computed tomography. Notes on the study in general: Blood also contained most expanded thyroid clonotypes above 0.001.

Authors of the study amplified TCR beta CDR3 regions from RNA transcripts. The primer set for the first-round RT-PCR of the TCR CDR3 was HTBI. TCRdb re-called the multiplex PCR reads with MiXCR, one entry per CDR3 protein. Of 480,000 or so distinct CDR3 sequences detected, 46% appear once; the ten largest clones hold approximately 44%. For this clonotype: What it recognizes is unknown. The junction does not match germline at one end; this may be a read error.

The V call is TRBV29-1, the J call TRBJ2-7; TRBD1 is a possible D gene (6 bases). This TCR was sampled from an adult woman with Graves' disease, either hyperthyroidism or ophthalmopathy (not recorded which). Sequenced sample: peripheral blood or thyroid tissue (not recorded which). CDR3 protein: CASSRTVNSEDEQYF. As DNA, the CDR3 is TGTGCCAGCAGCCGGACAGTAAATAGTGAGGACGAGCAGTACTTC.